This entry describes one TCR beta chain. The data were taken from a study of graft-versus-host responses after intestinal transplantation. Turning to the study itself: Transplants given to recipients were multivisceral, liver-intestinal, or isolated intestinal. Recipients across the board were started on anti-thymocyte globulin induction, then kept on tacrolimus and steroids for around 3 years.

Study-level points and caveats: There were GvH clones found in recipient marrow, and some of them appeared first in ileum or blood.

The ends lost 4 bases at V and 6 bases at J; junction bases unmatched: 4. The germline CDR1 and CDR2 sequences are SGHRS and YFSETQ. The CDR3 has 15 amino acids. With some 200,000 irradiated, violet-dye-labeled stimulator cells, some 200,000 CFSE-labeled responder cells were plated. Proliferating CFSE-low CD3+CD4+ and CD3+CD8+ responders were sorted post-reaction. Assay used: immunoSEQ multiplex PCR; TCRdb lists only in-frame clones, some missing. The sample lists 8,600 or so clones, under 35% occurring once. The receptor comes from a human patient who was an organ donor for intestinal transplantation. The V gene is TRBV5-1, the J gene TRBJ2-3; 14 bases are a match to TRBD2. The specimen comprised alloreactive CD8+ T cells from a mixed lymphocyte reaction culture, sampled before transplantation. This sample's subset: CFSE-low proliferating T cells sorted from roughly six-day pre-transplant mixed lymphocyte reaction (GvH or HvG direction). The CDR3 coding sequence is TGCGCCAGCAGCCCTGGGACTAGCGGGGGCGATACGCAGTATTTT. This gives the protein CASSPGTSGGDTQYF.